This TCR beta chain was found in a study of blood T cell repertoires in COVID-19. Study overall: Acute-phase and convalescent COVID-19 samples originated in the United States, Italy and Spain. The analysed material was cDNA or gDNA that came from T cells, B-cell-depleted T cells, or PBMCs.

Per the authors' pipeline: Amplifying reference gene primers gave estimates of nucleated cell counts. Clones were sequenced by immunoSEQ multiplex PCR, and TCRdb holds only the in-frame ones, with some missing. V, J and clone size derive from that table, while D and trimming were established from the DNA sequence. The profile covers 350,000 or so clones, with about 90% appearing a single time and 1% taken by the ten largest. Cohort allocation depended upon clinical history that participants reported. Germline V gene lookup returns CDR1 LNHNV and CDR2 YYDKDF (reference sequence). V shed 0 bases, J shed 15 bases, and the junction held 11 bases outside the gene matches. The CDR3 sequence is 14 residues long.

The V gene is TRBV15, the J gene TRBJ2-1, with 7 bases matching TRBD2. Input material: PBMCs or T cells enriched from blood (not recorded which). The sequence came from a woman aged 25-40 years who had recovered from COVID-19. The CDR3 nucleotides read TGTGCCACCAGCAGAGATTCAACTAGCGCTCAGCGGTTCTTC. Protein: CATSRDSTSAQRFF.